The sequence of this T cell receptor (beta chain) was determined in a study of cytomegalovirus exposure and HLA in healthy donors. Study information: Of the donors genotyped, several hundred in all, 65% to 90% fell in the Caucasian-associated ancestry cluster.

A remark on this clone: Its antigen is not identified.

General study points: The authors later found most CMV-associated TCR beta chains appeared HLA-restricted. A classifier reportedly called cytomegalovirus status with high sensitivity and specificity.

This PCR relied on a set of 60 Vbeta primers and 13 Jbeta primers. As processed by the authors: Counted up in a later analysis, unique TCR beta chains came to some 72 million, with around 12 million shared. This table comes from immunoSEQ multiplex PCR, and its TCRdb copy is limited to in-frame clones, with some not included. That table is the source of V, J and clone size, and D and trimming were worked out from the DNA. Of 90,000 to 130,000 clones listed, about 70% were seen once; the top ten hold more than 0.7%. V lost 1 base and J lost 0, with 10 bases in between. CDR1 SGHRS and CDR2 YFSETQ come from the germline V gene. The CDR3 has 15 residues.

The sequenced sample was PBMCs. The TCR sequence derives from a woman aged 25-40 years in good health and CMV-seronegative. This rearrangement joins TRBV5-1 to TRBJ1-2, with D uncertain. CDR3 loop: CASSLNSEPNYGYTF. DNA of the CDR3: TGCGCCAGCAGCTTGAATAGTGAACCTAACTATGGCTACACCTTC.